This T cell receptor beta chain was found in a study of CD8+ T cells in alopecia areata. cDNA reverse transcribed from extracted RNA served as the sequencing template. Measured with immunoSEQ multiplex PCR; TCRdb has only the in-frame clones, and not every one. Among 95,000 to 150,000 clones listed, about 59% were seen once. Stated treatment: oral pan-JAK inhibitor, 5-10 mg twice daily. J gave up 4 bases and V 5 bases, and 5 bases lay outside the gene matches. There are 14 residues in the CDR3. Germline V gene lookup returns CDR1 MNHEY and CDR2 SMNVEV (reference sequence). The source of this sequence is a human donor with alopecia areata. Sequenced material: CD4+ T cells sorted from blood, taken at week 4, from a patient treated with tofacitinib. This chain links TRBV27 with TRBJ1-2; 9 nucleotides agree with TRBD1. CDR3: CASSTPGQGYGYTF. In DNA form, the CDR3 reads TGTGCCAGCAGTACCCCGGGACAGGGCTATGGCTACACCTTC.